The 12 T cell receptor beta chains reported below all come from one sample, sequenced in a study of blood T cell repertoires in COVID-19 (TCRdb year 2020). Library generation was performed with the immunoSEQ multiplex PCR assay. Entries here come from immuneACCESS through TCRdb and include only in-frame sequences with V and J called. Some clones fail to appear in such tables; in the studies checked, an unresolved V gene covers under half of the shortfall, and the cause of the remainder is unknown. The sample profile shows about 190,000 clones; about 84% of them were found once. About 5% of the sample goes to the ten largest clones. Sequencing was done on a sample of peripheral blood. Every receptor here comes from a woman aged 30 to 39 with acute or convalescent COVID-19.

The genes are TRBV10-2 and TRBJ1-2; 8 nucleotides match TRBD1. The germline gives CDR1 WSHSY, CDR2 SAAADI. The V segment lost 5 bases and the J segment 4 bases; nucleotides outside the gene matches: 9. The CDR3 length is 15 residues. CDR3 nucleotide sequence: TGCGCCAGCAGTAACGGACAGGGCCATCTCTATGGCTACACCTTC. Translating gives CASSNGQGHLYGYTF.

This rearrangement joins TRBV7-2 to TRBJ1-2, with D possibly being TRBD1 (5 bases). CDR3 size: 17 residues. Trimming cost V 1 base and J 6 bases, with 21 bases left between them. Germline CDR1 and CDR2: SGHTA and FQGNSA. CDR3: CASSLVGGGIGVNGYTF. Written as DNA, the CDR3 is TGTGCCAGCAGCTTAGTAGGCGGGGGTATAGGCGTGAATGGCTACACCTTC.

This CDR3 is CASSPSGGGQGQYF. The DNA for the CDR3 is TGTGCCAGCAGCCCCAGCGGCGGGGGGCAGGGGCAGTATTTT. J is TRBJ2-3 and V is TRBV7-3, with 8 bases that match TRBD2. The germline CDR1 and CDR2 sequences are SGHTA and FQGTGA. The V gene end was trimmed by 5 bases and the J gene end by 11 bases; junction bases not matched to a gene: 12. The CDR3 extends over 14 amino acids. The variable domain in full, completed from reference TRBV7-3 and TRBJ2-3, reads GAGVSQTPSNKVTEKGKYVELRCDPISGHTALYWYRQSLGQGPEFLIYFQGTGAADDSGLPNDRFFAVRPEGSVSTLKIQRTERGDSAVYLCASSPSGGGQGQYFGPGTRLTVL.

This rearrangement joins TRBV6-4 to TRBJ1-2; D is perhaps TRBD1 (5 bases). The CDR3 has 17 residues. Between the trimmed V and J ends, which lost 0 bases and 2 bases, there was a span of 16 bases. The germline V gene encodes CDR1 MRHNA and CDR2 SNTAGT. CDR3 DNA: TGTGCCAGCAGTGACTCGAAAGGAGGGGACGGAAACTATGGCTACACCTTC. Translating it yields CASSDSKGGDGNYGYTF.

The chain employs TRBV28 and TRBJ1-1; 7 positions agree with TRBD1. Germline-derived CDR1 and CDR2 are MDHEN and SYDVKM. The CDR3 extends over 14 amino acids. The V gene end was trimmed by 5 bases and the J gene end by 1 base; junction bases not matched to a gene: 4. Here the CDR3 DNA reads TGTGCCAGCAGTACACAGGGGAAGAACACTGAAGCTTTCTTT. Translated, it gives CASSTQGKNTEAFF.

CDR3 sequence (DNA): TGTGCCTGGATTCCACAAACAGATACGCAGTATTTT. Translating gives CAWIPQTDTQYF. The chain carries TRBV30 and TRBJ2-3; no reliable D call. Germline V gives CDR1 GTSNPN, CDR2 SVGIG (reference sequence). V shed 4 bases and J shed 3 bases, with 8 bases lying between them. CDR3 length: 12 residues.

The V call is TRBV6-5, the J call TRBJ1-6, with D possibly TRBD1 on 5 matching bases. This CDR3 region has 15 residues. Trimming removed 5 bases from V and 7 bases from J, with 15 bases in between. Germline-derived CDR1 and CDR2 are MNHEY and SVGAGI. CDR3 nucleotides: TGTGCCAGCAGTCCTCTGGGGGGGTCGAATTCACCCCTCCACTTT. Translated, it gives CASSPLGGSNSPLHF.

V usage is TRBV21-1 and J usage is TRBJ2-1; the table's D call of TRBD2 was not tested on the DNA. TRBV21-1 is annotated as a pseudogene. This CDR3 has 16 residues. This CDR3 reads CASSKDTGGPYNEQFF. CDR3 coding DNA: TGTGCCAGCAGCAAAGACACGGGAGGGCCCTACAATGAGCAGTTCTTC.

CDR3 sequence: CASSYAPPEVGETQYF. CDR3 nucleotides: TGTGCCAGCAGTTACGCCCCCCCAGAGGTTGGCGAGACCCAGTACTTC. The J gene is TRBJ2-5, the V gene TRBV6-5; D gene ambiguous. Per the germline V gene, CDR1 is MNHEY and CDR2 is SVGAGI. Trimming shortened V by 2 bases and J by 5 bases, and 18 bases separated the two germline ends. CDR3 length equals 16 residues.

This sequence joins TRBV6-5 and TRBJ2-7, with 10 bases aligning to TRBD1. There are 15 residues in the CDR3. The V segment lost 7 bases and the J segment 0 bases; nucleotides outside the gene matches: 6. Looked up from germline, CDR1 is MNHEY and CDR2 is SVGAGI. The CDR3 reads CASTPRQGASYEQYF. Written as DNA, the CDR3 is TGTGCCAGCACCCCCCGACAGGGGGCCTCCTACGAGCAGTACTTC.

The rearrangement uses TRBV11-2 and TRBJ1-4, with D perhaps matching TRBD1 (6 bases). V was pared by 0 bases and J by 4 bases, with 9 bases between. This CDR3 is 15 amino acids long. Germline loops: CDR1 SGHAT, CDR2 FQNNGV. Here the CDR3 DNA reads TGTGCCAGCAGCTTAGATAGGGGGAGTAATGAAAAACTGTTTTTT. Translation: CASSLDRGSNEKLFF.

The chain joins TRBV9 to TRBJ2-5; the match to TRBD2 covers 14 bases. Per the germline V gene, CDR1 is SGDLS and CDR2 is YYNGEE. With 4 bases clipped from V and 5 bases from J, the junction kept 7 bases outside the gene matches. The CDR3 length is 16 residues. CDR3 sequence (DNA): TGTGCCAGCAGCATGACTAGCGGGAGGGCTCGCGAGACCCAGTACTTC. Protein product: CASSMTSGRARETQYF.